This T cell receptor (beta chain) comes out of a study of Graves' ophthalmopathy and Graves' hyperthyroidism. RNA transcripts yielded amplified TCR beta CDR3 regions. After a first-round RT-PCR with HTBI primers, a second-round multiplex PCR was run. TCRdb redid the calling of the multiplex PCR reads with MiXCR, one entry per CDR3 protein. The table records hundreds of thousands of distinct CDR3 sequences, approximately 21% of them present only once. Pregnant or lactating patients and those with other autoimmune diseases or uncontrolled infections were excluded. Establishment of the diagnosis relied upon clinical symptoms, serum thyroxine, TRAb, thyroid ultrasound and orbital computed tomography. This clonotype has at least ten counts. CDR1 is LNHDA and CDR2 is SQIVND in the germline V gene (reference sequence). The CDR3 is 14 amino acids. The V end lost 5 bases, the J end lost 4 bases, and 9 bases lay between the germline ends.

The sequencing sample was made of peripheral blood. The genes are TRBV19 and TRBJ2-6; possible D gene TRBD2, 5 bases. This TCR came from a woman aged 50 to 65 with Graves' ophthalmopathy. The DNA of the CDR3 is TGTGCCAGTAGTGAAACGGGGGGGGCCAACGTCCTGACTTTC. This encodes CASSETGGANVLTF.